Following are 6 T cell receptor beta chains from one sample sequenced in a study of cytomegalovirus exposure and HLA in healthy donors. The PCR ran on 60 Vbeta and 13 Jbeta primers. Using immunoSEQ multiplex PCR, the repertoire was profiled, and TCRdb retains in-frame clones only, with some absent. The table shows around 300,000 clones, with around 66% occurring only once. Sample: PBMCs. All receptors derive from a female donor in good health and CMV-seronegative.

This chain uses TRBV11-3 with TRBJ2-2; a weak D match, TRBD1 (5 bases). V lost 5 bases to trimming and J lost 5 bases, with 6 bases between them. Germline V gives CDR1 SGHNT, CDR2 YENEEA. The length of the CDR3 is 12 residues. The DNA of the CDR3 is TGTGCCAGCAGCCCAGGGACCGGGGAGCTGTTTTTT. Translating gives CASSPGTGELFF.

This clone was found a few times. The CDR3 loop reads CASQGQGSDQPQHF. CDR3 sequence (DNA): TGTGCCAGCCAGGGACAGGGATCGGATCAGCCCCAGCATTTT. The V and J genes are TRBV2 and TRBJ1-5; 9 bases are a match to TRBD1. Germline CDR1 and CDR2: SNHLY and FYNNEI. The CDR3 sequence is 14 residues long. The V segment lost 8 bases and the J segment 5 bases; nucleotides outside the gene matches: 7.

Comments on this clone: A junction end diverges from the germline sequence, so it may reflect a read error. V usage is TRBV7-9 and J usage is TRBJ2-3, with 12 bases identical to TRBD2. Germline V gene sequence: CDR1 SEHNR, CDR2 FQNEAQ (reference sequence). CDR3 length: 16 amino acids. The CDR3 DNA is TGTGCCTGCAGCCCCGGACTAGCGGGGAGCACAGATACGCAGTATTTT. Amino acids: CACSPGLAGSTDTQYF.

The chain couples TRBV28 to TRBJ2-7; D is ambiguous. The length of the CDR3 is 10 residues. With 5 bases removed from V and 7 bases from J, the gap between germline ends came to 6 bases. Germline V lookup: CDR1 MDHEN, CDR2 SYDVKM. The CDR3 DNA follows: TGTGCCAGCAGTCGTTTGGAGCAGTACTTC. It encodes CASSRLEQYF.

The chain joins TRBV7-8 to TRBJ2-1; TRBD2 might be the D (6 bases). CDR3 length: 15 amino acids. V was trimmed by 2 bases and J by 4 bases, leaving 12 bases between them. Germline values: CDR1 SGHVS, CDR2 FQNEAQ. The CDR3 DNA reads as TGTGCCAGCAGCTTATACGGGAGCGATTACAATGAGCAGTTCTTC. Its translation: CASSLYGSDYNEQFF. The full variable domain, with the rest looked up from reference TRBV7-8 and TRBJ2-1, is GAGVSQSPRYKVAKRGQDVALRCDPISGHVSLFWYQQALGQGPEFLTYFQNEAQLDKSGLPSDRFFAERPEGSVSTLKIQRTQQEDSAVYLCASSLYGSDYNEQFFGPGTRLTVL.

V is TRBV5-4 and J is TRBJ2-5; the match to TRBD1 covers 7 bases. Germline V gene lookup returns CDR1 SGHNT and CDR2 YYREEE (reference sequence). The trim removed 3 bases at V and 4 bases at J, leaving 9 bases unmatched. The CDR3 covers 15 residues. CDR3 residues: CASSSGDRAGETQYF. The DNA for the CDR3 is TGTGCCAGCAGCTCCGGAGACAGGGCCGGAGAGACCCAGTACTTC.